The clone carrying this T cell receptor beta chain showed up many times. Antigen unknown. Trimming removed 3 bases from V and 2 bases from J; junction bases left unmatched: 7. This CDR3 has 15 residues. Germline CDR1 is SQVTM and CDR2 is ANQGSEA. The sample originates from a study of T cells after yellow fever vaccination. Generation of TCR cDNA used 5'RACE template switching (which added a universal primer site and UMIs). TCRdb ran MiXCR on the 5' RACE reads and lists one entry per CDR3 protein. The profile shows 350,000 or so distinct CDR3 sequences, about 7.8% of them singletons. Study results and limitations: Most primary-vaccination clones recurred post-booster (around 97% CD4, about 87% CD8). The appearance of a small share of clonotypes in both CD4 and CD8 compartments was observed.

Material: PBMCs, obtained roughly 45 days after the first yellow fever vaccination. The origin of this receptor is a man younger than 35 who received the YFV17D yellow fever vaccine. The rearrangement joins TRBV29-1 to TRBJ2-3; 8 bases map to TRBD2. The CDR3 sequence is CSVEGGAGATDTQYF. The CDR3 nucleotides read TGCAGCGTTGAGGGGGGAGCGGGGGCCACAGATACGCAGTATTTT.